This T cell receptor (beta chain) was retrieved from a study of CD8+ T cells in alopecia areata. Study information: Percent affected scalp area, the SALT score, rated treated patients' severity.

To note about this clone: As yet, its antigen is unknown.

Noted treatment: oral pan-JAK inhibitor, 5-10 mg twice daily. The study team obtained lesional scalp punch biopsies and peripheral blood from alopecia areata patients. RNA was isolated and reverse transcribed to cDNA, the sequencing template. Some clones are missing from TCRdb's copy, which holds only in-frame ones; the method was immunoSEQ multiplex PCR. The sample lists about 200,000 clones; approximately 67% were seen once. The junction had 5 bases not matched to a gene; V was cut back by 10 bases and J by 1 base. The length of the CDR3 is 13 residues. Germline values: CDR1 MNHEY, CDR2 SVGAGI. Overall study findings and caveats: With one nonresponder, baseline CD8+ expansion's link to response remains uncertain. Among the top 100, expanded CD8+ clones, as well as scalp clonality, were significantly decreased by tofacitinib.

V gene TRBV6-5 combines with J gene TRBJ2-3, with 7 bases that match TRBD1. The input for sequencing was CD4+ T cells sorted from blood, taken at week 49, from a patient treated with tofacitinib. This receptor was taken from a human donor with alopecia areata. DNA of the CDR3: TGTGCCACCCGACAGGGTGGCACAGATACGCAGTATTTT. Protein sequence: CATRQGGTDTQYF.